What follows are 29 T cell receptor beta chains derived from one specimen sequenced in a study of blood T cell repertoires in COVID-19. The protocol was immunoSEQ multiplex PCR, while the TCRdb copy is restricted to in-frame clones and leaves out a portion. The profile shows about 320,000 clones, around 82% of them singletons. The sequencing sample was made of peripheral blood. Receptor source: a woman in her fifties or sixties with acute or convalescent COVID-19.

This chain uses TRBV12-5 with TRBJ2-1; D is ambiguous. V was clipped by 7 bases and J by 5 bases, with 9 bases between them. This CDR3 comprises 12 residues. Germline V gene data show CDR1 as LGHNT and CDR2 as FRNRAP. The CDR3 sequence is CASALYDNEQFF. The CDR3 DNA sequence: TGTGCTAGTGCCCTCTACGACAATGAGCAGTTCTTC.

This clone came up once. The CDR3 DNA follows: TGCAGTGCCCAGGGGAACACTGAAGCTTTCTTT. This gives the protein CSAQGNTEAFF. The V call is TRBV20-1, the J call TRBJ1-1, with D possibly matching TRBD1 (5 bases). The CDR3 consists of 11 residues. CDR1 and CDR2 (germline): DFQATT, SNEGSKA (reference sequence). V was shortened by 6 bases and J by 1 base, with 6 bases between the two germline ends.

The rearrangement joins TRBV7-6 to TRBJ2-5; a possible D gene is TRBD2 (6 bases). Between the trimmed V and J ends, which lost 5 bases and 4 bases, there was a span of 17 bases. The germline gives CDR1 SGHVS, CDR2 FNYEAQ. The CDR3 is 15 residues long. In DNA form, the CDR3 reads TGTGCCAGCAGCCAGGGACTCGCTTTTGGAGAGACCCAGTACTTC. This encodes CASSQGLAFGETQYF.

This chain connects TRBV7-6 to TRBJ2-7; 15 nucleotides match TRBD2. This CDR3 is built from 16 residues. With V trimmed by 5 bases and J by 3 bases, 5 bases remained unmatched. Germline-derived CDR1 and CDR2 are SGHVS and FNYEAQ. CDR3 loop: CASSEGLAGGFYEQYF. In DNA form, the CDR3 reads TGTGCCAGCAGCGAGGGACTAGCGGGAGGATTCTACGAGCAGTACTTC.

The rearrangement joins TRBV27 to TRBJ2-5, with D perhaps TRBD2 (6 bases). V lost 3 bases, J lost 4 bases, and 9 bases lay in between. Germline V gene data show CDR1 as MNHEY and CDR2 as SMNVEV (reference sequence). This CDR3 comprises 13 residues. The CDR3: CASSFGGAETQYF. DNA of the CDR3: TGTGCCAGCAGTTTTGGAGGGGCAGAGACCCAGTACTTC.

The rearrangement uses TRBV6-5 and TRBJ2-7; 10 nucleotides line up with TRBD1. The germline gives CDR1 MNHEY, CDR2 SVGAGI. This CDR3 is 13 amino acids long. V was clipped by 5 bases and J by 6 bases; unmatched bases: 4. CDR3 sequence: CASSRDRGSEQYV. DNA for the CDR3: TGTGCCAGCAGTCGGGACAGGGGATCCGAGCAGTACGTC.

This chain joins TRBV6-2 or TRBV6-3 and TRBJ2-1; 13 bases line up with TRBD2. CDR1 and CDR2 from the germline V gene are MNHEY and SVGEGT. The CDR3 consists of 19 residues. V dropped 0 bases and J dropped 7; count of bases not matched to a gene: 12. CDR3 loop: CASSYSPLAGGNLRNEQFF. CDR3 coding DNA: TGTGCCAGCAGTTACTCCCCACTAGCGGGAGGGAATCTACGGAATGAGCAGTTCTTC.

The J gene is TRBJ1-1, the V gene TRBV6-5; 7 bases align to TRBD1. Germline V gives CDR1 MNHEY, CDR2 SVGAGI. Trimming took 6 bases from V and 4 from J; bases not matched to a gene: 5. There are 13 residues in the CDR3. DNA of the CDR3: TGTGCCAGCAGACTACAGGGGTTCACTGAAGCTTTCTTT. Translated, it gives CASRLQGFTEAFF.

Only one count was recorded for this clone. The chain is built from TRBV5-5 and TRBJ2-7; TRBD2 matches at 8 bases. The CDR3 length is 15 residues. V gave up 0 bases and J gave up 1 base; unmatched junction bases: 3. Looked up from germline, CDR1 is SGHKS and CDR2 is YYEKEE (reference sequence). The DNA of the CDR3 is TGTGCCAGCAGCTTGGGGCTAGCGGGTTCCTACGAGCAGTACGTC. This gives the protein CASSLGLAGSYEQYV.

To note about this clone: Other DNA sequences in this specimen translate into the identical CDR3. The rearrangement joins TRBV18 to TRBJ2-7; D unresolved. The CDR3 is 12 amino acids. Germline CDR1 and CDR2: KGHSH and LQKENI. Trimming stripped 3 bases from V and 0 bases from J, with 3 bases between. The CDR3 loop is CASSPSSYEQYF. CDR3 in DNA: TGTGCCAGCTCACCGAGCTCCTACGAGCAGTACTTC.

The CDR3 coding sequence is TGTGCCATCAAGGGGTATTATCGGAGGGAAGAAGAGCCTGGCTACACCTTC. This encodes CAIKGYYRREEEPGYTF. This chain connects TRBV10-3 to TRBJ1-2; possible D gene TRBD1, 5 bases. Deletions cut 7 bases from V and 7 bases from J, with 28 bases between. The CDR3 length is 17 residues. The V gene's germline CDR1 is ENHRY and CDR2 SYGVKD.

This sequence joins TRBV3-1 (or the pseudogene TRBV3-2) and TRBJ2-1; D perhaps matches TRBD2 (5 bases). V was clipped by 0 bases and J by 3 bases, with 9 bases between them. Looked up from germline, CDR1 is LGHDT and CDR2 is YNNKEL (reference sequence). This CDR3 has 15 amino acids. Here the CDR3 DNA reads TGTGCCAGCAGCCAAGAGCGGGCCATCTACAATGAGCAGTTCTTC. The encoded protein is CASSQERAIYNEQFF.

This rearrangement joins TRBV19 to TRBJ1-1; 7 positions match TRBD1. CDR1 is LNHDA, CDR2 SQIVND, per germline (reference sequence). The CDR3 consists of 16 residues. The V gene end was trimmed by 0 bases and the J gene end by 0 bases; junction bases not matched to a gene: 4. The CDR3: CASSIEAGGLNTEAFF. The CDR3 bases are TGTGCCAGTAGTATAGAGGCAGGGGGGTTGAACACTGAAGCTTTCTTT.

The chain carries TRBV11-2 and TRBJ2-5, with 8 bases aligning to TRBD2. The ends lost 1 base at V and 4 bases at J; junction bases unmatched: 8. The CDR3 totals 16 residues. CDR1 is SGHAT and CDR2 is FQNNGV in the germline V gene. CDR3 sequence: CASSLGAGVILETQYF. In nucleotides, the CDR3 is TGTGCCAGCAGCTTAGGAGCGGGGGTAATACTAGAGACCCAGTACTTC. Full variable domain (outside the CDR3, taken from reference TRBV11-2 and TRBJ2-5): EAGVAQSPRYKIIEKRQSVAFWCNPISGHATLYWYQQILGQGPKLLIQFQNNGVVDDSQLPKDRFSAERLKGVDSTLKIQPAKLEDSAVYLCASSLGAGVILETQYFGPGTRLLVL.

As to this clone: With a much larger clone just one base away, this may be a read error. The rearrangement joins TRBV11-2 to TRBJ1-6; no reliable D call. The CDR3 totals 13 residues. Germline lookup yields CDR1 SGHAT and CDR2 FQNNGV. The ends were cut back, 1 base at V and 8 bases at J, with 6 bases in the middle. The CDR3 coding sequence is TGTGCCAGCAGCTTAGCCCGGGATTCACCCCTCCACTTT. Translating gives CASSLARDSPLHF.

This clone has a handful of counts. This sequence joins TRBV7-2 and TRBJ2-7, with TRBD1 matching over 10 bases. Per the germline V gene, CDR1 is SGHTA and CDR2 is FQGNSA. The CDR3 is made up of 14 amino acids. V gave up 5 bases and J gave up 3 bases; unmatched junction bases: 4. CDR3 nucleotides: TGTGCCAGCAGCGTGACAGGGGGCATCTACGAGCAGTACTTC. Its translation: CASSVTGGIYEQYF.

This chain connects TRBV24-1 to TRBJ2-5; 7 bases match TRBD2. V shed 3 bases and J 4 bases; nucleotides not matched to a gene: 10. CDR1 is KGHDR, CDR2 SFDVKD, per germline. CDR3 length: 16 amino acids. CDR3 sequence reads: CATSDVGGGGRETQYF. CDR3 nucleotide sequence: TGTGCCACCAGTGATGTTGGGGGAGGCGGGAGAGAGACCCAGTACTTC.

V is TRBV7-6 and J is TRBJ2-7, with 9 bases aligning to TRBD2. CDR1 and CDR2 from the germline V gene are SGHVS and FNYEAQ. There are 14 residues in the CDR3. The V gene end was trimmed by 5 bases and the J gene end by 1 base; junction bases not matched to a gene: 3. CDR3: CASSLTSGSYEQYF. CDR3 nucleotides: TGTGCCAGCAGCCTGACTAGCGGATCCTACGAGCAGTACTTC.

Concerning this clone: Mismatch with germline at one junction end may stem from a read error. The chain carries TRBV19 and TRBJ1-4, with TRBD1 matching over 7 bases. CDR1 and CDR2 from the germline V gene are LNHDA and SQIVND (reference sequence). This CDR3 is built from 15 residues. The CDR3 bases are TGTGCCAGCAGTATAAGTTACAGGGGTCGTGTAAAACTGTTTTTT. Translated, it gives CASSISYRGRVKLFF.

J is TRBJ2-3 and V is TRBV3-1 (or the pseudogene TRBV3-2), with D possibly TRBD1 on 6 matching bases. This CDR3 spans 13 amino acids. Trimming cost V 6 bases and J 3 bases, with 10 bases left between them. The V gene's germline CDR1 is LGHDT and CDR2 YNNKEL (reference sequence). In DNA form, the CDR3 reads TGTGCCAGCAGTGATACAGGGACAGATACGCAGTATTTT. Translated: CASSDTGTDTQYF.

The rearrangement joins TRBV7-9 to TRBJ1-5; tentative D call: TRBD1 (6 bases). The CDR3 has 14 residues. With 5 bases removed from V and 7 bases from J, the gap between germline ends came to 15 bases. The germline V gene has CDR1 SEHNR and CDR2 FQNEAQ (reference sequence). CDR3 protein: CASSLGWTEQPQHF. The CDR3 DNA reads as TGTGCCAGCAGCCTGGGGTGGACAGAGCAGCCCCAGCATTTT.

This clone was detected only once. The V and J genes are TRBV3-1 (or the pseudogene TRBV3-2) and TRBJ1-4; a possible D gene is TRBD1 (6 bases). This CDR3 has 15 residues. The V and J ends lost 0 bases and 7 bases respectively, with 12 bases between them. Germline assignment: CDR1 LGHDT and CDR2 YNNKEL (reference sequence). The CDR3 region is CASSQDWGRVEKLFF. In DNA form, the CDR3 reads TGTGCCAGCAGCCAAGACTGGGGGCGCGTTGAAAAACTGTTTTTT.

The gene calls are TRBV7-9 and TRBJ1-3; D uncertain. V lost 3 bases, J lost 4 bases, and 7 bases lay in between. Germline V gene data show CDR1 as SEHNR and CDR2 as FQNEAQ (reference sequence). The CDR3 has 13 amino acids. Written as DNA, the CDR3 is TGTGCCAGCAGCTTTAATTTCGGAAACACCATATATTTT. This encodes CASSFNFGNTIYF. The variable domain in full, completed from reference TRBV7-9 and TRBJ1-3, reads DTGVSQNPRHKITKRGQNVTFRCDPISEHNRLYWYRQTLGQGPEFLTYFQNEAQLEKSRLLSDRFSAERPKGSFSTLEIQRTEQGDSAMYLCASSFNFGNTIYFGEGSWLTVV.

CDR3 amino acids: CASSQDRSGGQRPETQYF. CDR3 DNA sequence: TGTGCCAGCAGCCAAGATCGTTCGGGGGGGCAGCGGCCAGAGACCCAGTACTTC. The rearrangement joins TRBV4-2 to TRBJ2-5; TRBD2 matches at 8 bases. V trimming: 0 bases; J trimming: 4 bases; junction bases outside the gene matches: 13. The CDR3 consists of 18 residues. Per the germline V gene, CDR1 is LGHNA and CDR2 is YNFKEQ.

This rearrangement joins TRBV5-1 to TRBJ1-4, with D tentatively TRBD1 (5 bases). This CDR3 region has 16 residues. The V gene's germline CDR1 is SGHRS and CDR2 YFSETQ. Trimming removed 4 bases at V and 3 bases at J, with 16 bases between. The CDR3 spells CASSIGRGFANEKLFF. The CDR3 region has the DNA TGCGCCAGCAGCATAGGGCGGGGGTTCGCTAATGAAAAACTGTTTTTT.

This clone was counted once. J is TRBJ2-5 and V is TRBV28, with 16 positions matching TRBD2. This CDR3 has 16 residues. With 10 bases clipped from V and 4 bases from J, the junction kept 9 bases outside the gene matches. From germline, CDR1 is MDHEN and CDR2 SYDVKM. The DNA of the CDR3 is TGTGCCAACTCCGGGACTAGCGGGGGGGCCGTAGAGACCCAGTACTTC. It encodes CANSGTSGGAVETQYF.

This clone was picked up one time. The J gene is TRBJ1-2, the V gene TRBV7-2, with 7 bases aligning to TRBD1. V lost 5 bases to trimming and J lost 3 bases; unmatched junction nucleotides: 3. The CDR3 loop spans 13 amino acids. Germline assignment: CDR1 SGHTA and CDR2 FQGNSA. The CDR3: CASSLQGDYGYTF. DNA of the CDR3: TGTGCCAGCAGCCTCCAGGGGGACTATGGCTACACCTTC.

The chain joins TRBV5-8 to TRBJ2-7; D possibly corresponds to TRBD2 (5 bases). The CDR3 runs to 11 residues. V was pared by 4 bases and J by 3 bases, with 5 bases between. The germline V gene encodes CDR1 SGHTS and CDR2 YDEGEE. Written as DNA, the CDR3 is TGTGCCAGCAGCCGGGGCTACGAGCAGTACTTC. This codes for CASSRGYEQYF. Full variable domain (rest looked up from reference TRBV5-8 and TRBJ2-7): EAGVTQSPTHLIKTRGQQATLRCSPISGHTSVYWYQQALGLGLQFLLWYDEGEERNRGNFPPRFSGRQFPNYSSELNVNALELEDSALYLCASSRGYEQYFGPGTRLTVT.

The DNA for the CDR3 is TGTGCCAGCAGCCCGTGGTCGGGAGGAGGGGGAGATACGCAGTATTTT. Translating gives CASSPWSGGGGDTQYF. The rearrangement links TRBV2 to TRBJ2-3, with a tentative D call TRBD2 (7 bases). V shed 6 bases and J shed 5 bases, with 21 bases lying between them. Germline V gene lookup returns CDR1 SNHLY and CDR2 FYNNEI. The CDR3 covers 16 residues.